Below, 28 T cell receptor beta chains from the same sample are listed, as sequenced in a study of blood T cell repertoires in COVID-19. TCRdb keeps only in-frame clones here, not all; method: immunoSEQ multiplex PCR. The sample lists 450,000 to 600,000 clones; approximately 86% were seen once. The sequenced sample was PBMCs or T cells enriched from blood (not recorded which). The origin of the receptors is a woman aged 18-29 years who had recovered from COVID-19.

This clone is a singleton in its sample. The rearrangement uses TRBV5-1 and TRBJ1-1, with a possible D match to TRBD1 (5 bases). V was pared by 0 bases and J by 3 bases, with 15 bases between. Germline values: CDR1 SGHRS, CDR2 YFSETQ. The CDR3 is 16 residues long. The CDR3 region is CASSLDPGREYTEAFF. DNA for the CDR3: TGCGCCAGCAGCTTGGATCCAGGGCGGGAGTACACTGAAGCTTTCTTT.

The chain carries TRBV18 and TRBJ2-2, with 7 nucleotides matching TRBD1. With V trimmed by 3 bases and J by 0 bases, 7 bases remained unmatched. CDR1 KGHSH and CDR2 LQKENI come from the germline V gene. The CDR3 has 17 amino acids. CDR3 nucleotide sequence: TGTGCCAGCTCACCGGTGGGACAGCTATCGAACACCGGGGAGCTGTTTTTT. Translation gives CASSPVGQLSNTGELFF.

V gene TRBV2 combines with J gene TRBJ2-2; D ambiguous. The germline CDR1 and CDR2 sequences are SNHLY and FYNNEI. The V gene lost 1 base and the J gene lost 6 bases, with 9 bases spanning the gap. The CDR3 totals 14 residues. CDR3 amino acids: CASSEVVLAGELFF. CDR3 nucleotide sequence: TGTGCCAGCAGTGAAGTGGTATTAGCCGGGGAGCTGTTTTTT.

The V call is TRBV20-1, the J call TRBJ2-1, with D possibly matching TRBD1 (6 bases). The CDR3 has 11 amino acids. Germline-derived CDR1 and CDR2 are DFQATT and SNEGSKA (reference sequence). V lost 3 bases and J lost 10, with 10 bases in between. CDR3 sequence reads: CSASQGWEQFF. The CDR3 bases are TGCAGTGCTAGTCAGGGGTGGGAGCAGTTCTTC.

In the case of this clone: An end of the junction does not agree with germline; a read error may underlie this. This chain uses TRBV6-5 with TRBJ1-2; a weak D match, TRBD1 (5 bases). This CDR3 spans 15 amino acids. Germline CDR1 and CDR2: MNHEY and SVGAGI. The DNA for the CDR3 is TGTGCCAGCAGTTACTCAGTAGGGGCGGACTATGGCCACACCTTC. Encoded protein: CASSYSVGADYGHTF.

This rearrangement joins TRBV7-2 to TRBJ2-1; 8 nucleotides agree with TRBD2. The junction had 4 bases not matched to a gene; V was cut back by 3 bases and J by 9 bases. The CDR3 extends over 13 amino acids. Germline V gene data show CDR1 as SGHTA and CDR2 as FQGNSA. In DNA, the CDR3 is TGTGCCAGCAGCTTCGGGGGGGCTAGTGAGCAGTTCTTC. Its protein is CASSFGGASEQFF. Full variable domain (rest looked up from reference TRBV7-2 and TRBJ2-1): GAGVSQSPSNKVTEKGKDVELRCDPISGHTALYWYRQSLGQGLEFLIYFQGNSAPDKSGLPSDRFSAERTGGSVSTLTIQRTQQEDSAVYLCASSFGGASEQFFGPGTRLTVL.

The chain uses TRBV18 and TRBJ1-5, with 7 bases identical to TRBD1. Per germline, CDR1 KGHSH and CDR2 LQKENI. The CDR3 length is 15 residues. J gave up 5 bases and V 2 bases, and 6 bases lay outside the gene matches. In nucleotides, the CDR3 is TGTGCCAGCTCACCAGACGGGACAGCCTATCAGCCCCAGCATTTT. It specifies CASSPDGTAYQPQHF.

The chain carries TRBV28 and TRBJ2-2, with D perhaps matching TRBD2 (6 bases). V lost 4 bases and J lost 5, with 14 bases in between. The germline V gene encodes CDR1 MDHEN and CDR2 SYDVKM. The CDR3 sequence is 15 residues long. CDR3 sequence: CASSWLRAGTGELFF. The CDR3 DNA reads TGTGCCAGCAGTTGGCTGCGGGCGGGGACCGGGGAGCTGTTTTTT.

The V call is TRBV3-1 (or the pseudogene TRBV3-2), the J call TRBJ1-2, with D possibly being TRBD1 (5 bases). The CDR3 totals 15 residues. V was pared by 0 bases and J by 7 bases, with 15 bases between. From germline, CDR1 is LGHDT and CDR2 YNNKEL (reference sequence). DNA for the CDR3: TGTGCCAGCAGCCAAGAGGACCCAGGGAACGCTGGCTACACCTTC. This encodes CASSQEDPGNAGYTF.

V and J are TRBV5-1 and TRBJ2-1, with a possible D match to TRBD2 (5 bases). CDR1 and CDR2 (germline): SGHRS, YFSETQ. This CDR3 contains 15 residues. V was pared by 4 bases and J by 1 base, with 12 bases between. CDR3 residues: CASSGATGSYNEQFF. The CDR3, as DNA: TGCGCCAGCAGCGGTGCGACGGGGTCCTACAATGAGCAGTTCTTC.

The V gene is TRBV28, the J gene TRBJ2-3; maybe TRBD2 (7 bases). Trimming removed 8 bases from V and 5 bases from J, with 11 bases in between. Per the germline V gene, CDR1 is MDHEN and CDR2 is SYDVKM. The CDR3 extends over 12 amino acids. Here the CDR3 DNA reads TGTGCCAGCGCGGGGGCCGGAGATACGCAGTATTTT. Translation: CASAGAGDTQYF.

This chain uses TRBV7-9 with TRBJ1-2; 8 bases are shared with TRBD1. CDR1 SEHNR and CDR2 FQNEAQ come from the germline V gene (reference sequence). The length of the CDR3 is 14 residues. Trimming at V came to 4 bases and at J to 6 bases, leaving 7 bases not matched to a gene. The CDR3 nucleotides read TGTGCCAGCAGCTCGCCGGACAGGGCGGATGGCTACACCTTC. It specifies CASSSPDRADGYTF.

This clone was seen once. The J gene is TRBJ2-3, the V gene TRBV28, with 9 bases matching TRBD1. Germline V lookup: CDR1 MDHEN, CDR2 SYDVKM. This CDR3 comprises 15 residues. Trimming cost V 6 bases and J 1 base; bases outside gene matches: 5. DNA for the CDR3: TGTGCCAGCAGAGCGTGGACAGGGGGCACAGATACGCAGTATTTT. Translation gives CASRAWTGGTDTQYF.

This sequence joins TRBV3-1 (or the pseudogene TRBV3-2) and TRBJ1-4; maybe TRBD1 (6 bases). The germline gives CDR1 LGHDT, CDR2 YNNKEL (reference sequence). Trimming stripped 6 bases from V and 3 bases from J, with 17 bases between. This CDR3 has 16 residues. CDR3 DNA: TGTGCCAGCAGTCGAGGAACAGGGAAATCTAATGAAAAACTGTTTTTT. Translating gives CASSRGTGKSNEKLFF.

CDR3 loop: CASIIRRGGEEGYTF. Written as DNA, the CDR3 is TGTGCCAGCATTATAAGGCGGGGAGGGGAAGAGGGCTACACCTTC. V usage is TRBV7-9 and J usage is TRBJ1-2, with D perhaps matching TRBD1 (5 bases). The CDR3 loop spans 15 amino acids. CDR1 is SEHNR and CDR2 is FQNEAQ in the germline V gene (reference sequence). V gave up 7 bases and J gave up 8 bases, with 23 bases separating them.

J is TRBJ2-7 and V is TRBV2; 9 bases agree with TRBD1. The V gene's germline CDR1 is SNHLY and CDR2 FYNNEI. There are 16 residues in the CDR3. With 6 bases clipped from V and 7 bases from J, the junction kept 16 bases outside the gene matches. The CDR3 DNA reads as TGTGCCAGCAGACCGACCTCCTACAGGGGGCGAGGTGAGCAGTACTTC. It codes for CASRPTSYRGRGEQYF.

The chain recombines TRBV10-3 with TRBJ2-2; no firm D call. This CDR3 contains 13 residues. Germline lookup yields CDR1 ENHRY and CDR2 SYGVKD. V was clipped by 2 bases and J by 3 bases, with 4 bases between them. DNA of the CDR3: TGTGCCATCAGTGAGGAGTACACCGGGGAGCTGTTTTTT. Encoded protein: CAISEEYTGELFF.

There are a few counts of this clone. The V gene is TRBV6-1, the J gene TRBJ1-2; 10 positions agree with TRBD1. The V segment lost 0 bases and the J segment 4 bases; nucleotides outside the gene matches: 2. The CDR3 is made up of 15 amino acids. Germline V gene sequence: CDR1 MNHNS, CDR2 SASEGT. Here the CDR3 reads CASSEAGTGAYGYTF. CDR3 in DNA: TGTGCCAGCAGTGAAGCCGGGACAGGGGCCTATGGCTACACCTTC.

The V and J genes are TRBV14 and TRBJ1-6; no clear D gene. Looked up from germline, CDR1 is SGHDN and CDR2 is FVKESK. CDR3 length: 16 amino acids. Trimming took off 1 base at V and 3 bases at J, with 10 bases between the two ends. CDR3 nucleotide sequence: TGTGCCAGCAGCCAAGGTCTTCCCCTCTATAATTCACCCCTCCACTTT. The encoded protein is CASSQGLPLYNSPLHF.

The CDR3 nucleotides are TGCGCCAGCAGCCACCCCGGAAGGGGGTTCCTAAATCAGCCCCAGCATTTT. Translating gives CASSHPGRGFLNQPQHF. The rearrangement joins TRBV4-1 to TRBJ1-5, with a possible D match to TRBD1 (6 bases). In germline, CDR1 is MGHRA, CDR2 YSYEKL. There are 17 residues in the CDR3. V lost 3 bases and J 4 bases, leaving 19 bases between the germline ends.

This clone was counted a few times. The chain uses TRBV7-8 and TRBJ1-6; 7 positions match TRBD1. The J segment lost 7 bases and the V segment lost 1 base, leaving 7 bases of the junction unmatched. Germline assignment: CDR1 SGHVS and CDR2 FQNEAQ. The CDR3 extends over 16 amino acids. The CDR3 DNA reads TGTGCCAGCAGCTTAGACGGCAGGGGGGTAAATTCACCCCTCCACTTT. The encoded protein is CASSLDGRGVNSPLHF.

This clone came up a few times. The same CDR3 can be traced to other DNA sequences in this sample. The chain joins TRBV7-9 to TRBJ1-1; tentative D call: TRBD1 (6 bases). V was cut by 2 bases and J by 3 bases, with 10 bases left in between. The CDR3 has 14 amino acids. CDR1 and CDR2 (germline): SEHNR, FQNEAQ (reference sequence). In DNA form, the CDR3 reads TGTGCCAGCAGCTTAAGAGGGGGGGACACTGAAGCTTTCTTT. Amino acid sequence: CASSLRGGDTEAFF.

This clone was seen a few times. V and J are TRBV14 and TRBJ2-7; 11 nucleotides align to TRBD2. V lost 4 bases to trimming and J lost 3 bases; unmatched junction nucleotides: 11. CDR3 size: 17 residues. Germline values: CDR1 SGHDN, CDR2 FVKESK. The CDR3 nucleotides read TGTGCCAGCAGCCCTACTAGCGGGGGTGCACATAGCTACGAGCAGTACTTC. Amino acid sequence: CASSPTSGGAHSYEQYF.

The V gene is TRBV4-2, the J gene TRBJ2-3; 8 bases are shared with TRBD2. Per the germline V gene, CDR1 is LGHNA and CDR2 is YNFKEQ. The CDR3 is made up of 15 amino acids. The V and J ends lost 5 bases and 5 bases, in that order; junction bases with no gene match: 9. The CDR3 protein is CASSFAGLGGDTQYF. CDR3 bases: TGTGCCAGCAGCTTCGCGGGACTAGGGGGAGATACGCAGTATTTT.

The chain employs TRBV4-2 and TRBJ1-5; tentatively, D is TRBD1 (5 bases). CDR1 and CDR2 (germline): LGHNA, YNFKEQ. The CDR3 runs 15 residues. Trimming pared 1 base from V and 4 bases from J, leaving 11 bases between. CDR3 in amino acids: CASSQVYDSNQPQHF. In DNA form, the CDR3 reads TGTGCCAGCAGCCAAGTCTATGACAGTAATCAGCCCCAGCATTTT.

The J gene is TRBJ2-7, the V gene TRBV3-1 (or the pseudogene TRBV3-2), with 8 bases identical to TRBD2. The length of the CDR3 is 15 residues. Germline loops: CDR1 LGHDT, CDR2 YNNKEL (reference sequence). V was clipped by 3 bases and J by 3 bases; unmatched bases: 7. The CDR3 DNA is TGTGCCAGCAGCCAGTTAGCGGGGAACTTCTACGAGCAGTACTTC. Translating gives CASSQLAGNFYEQYF.

Only one count was recorded for this clone. The chain uses TRBV2 and TRBJ2-7; tentative D call: TRBD2 (5 bases). The CDR3 extends over 14 amino acids. Trimming took off 7 bases at V and 0 bases at J, with 13 bases between the two ends. Germline V gene data show CDR1 as SNHLY and CDR2 as FYNNEI. CDR3 in amino acids: CASIGLVSSYEQYF. The DNA for the CDR3 is TGTGCCAGCATAGGACTCGTCAGCTCCTACGAGCAGTACTTC.

In its sample, this clone was seen many times. This rearrangement joins TRBV7-3 to TRBJ1-6, with TRBD1 as a possible D gene (5 bases). This CDR3 is built from 22 residues. Trimming cost V 2 bases and J 0 bases, with 26 bases left between them. In germline, CDR1 is SGHTA, CDR2 FQGTGA. As DNA, the CDR3 is TGTGCCAGCAGCTTACCCCCCCAGGGCCATGATGCGGCGAGCTCCTATAATTCACCCCTCCACTTT. Its translation: CASSLPPQGHDAASSYNSPLHF.